This entry lists 24 T cell receptor beta chains sequenced from one sample in a study of T cell responses to AZD1222 COVID-19 vaccine. Assay used: immunoSEQ multiplex PCR; TCRdb lists only in-frame clones, some missing. This table has more than 90,000 clones, less than 85% appearing once. The material sequenced was peripheral blood, taken 28 days after the second AZD1222 dose. The receptors originated from an adult who received the AZD1222 COVID-19 vaccine.

This rearrangement joins TRBV5-1 to TRBJ2-3; TRBD2 matches 7 bases. The length of the CDR3 is 14 residues. Germline V CDR1 and CDR2: SGHRS, YFSETQ. After removal of 4 bases from V and 2 bases from J, the junction contained 4 bases not matched to a gene. The CDR3 sequence: CASSQSGDTDTQYF. In DNA form, the CDR3 reads TGCGCCAGCAGCCAAAGCGGGGACACAGATACGCAGTATTTT. The whole variable domain, filled in from reference TRBV5-1 and TRBJ2-3, reads KAGVTQTPRYLIKTRGQQVTLSCSPISGHRSVSWYQQTPGQGLQFLFEYFSETQRNKGNFPGRFSGRQFSNSRSEMNVSTLELGDSALYLCASSQSGDTDTQYFGPGTRLTVL.

This rearrangement joins TRBV9 to TRBJ2-1; perhaps D is TRBD1 or TRBD2 (5 bases each). The CDR3 has 18 amino acids. Germline V CDR1 and CDR2: SGDLS, YYNGEE. Deletions cut 4 bases from V and 4 bases from J, with 24 bases between. Here the CDR3 reads CASSLRGRGPTFYNEQFF. The CDR3 nucleotides read TGTGCCAGCAGCCTCCGTGGCCGGGGACCAACCTTTTACAATGAGCAGTTCTTC.

J is TRBJ2-1 and V is TRBV20-1; possible D gene TRBD1, 6 bases. Germline-derived CDR1 and CDR2 are DFQATT and SNEGSKA (reference sequence). V lost 3 bases, J lost 6 bases, and 12 bases lay in between. CDR3 length: 13 residues. This CDR3 reads CSASKGVGNEQFF. In nucleotides, the CDR3 is TGCAGTGCTAGTAAGGGGGTCGGCAATGAGCAGTTCTTC.

This chain uses TRBV6-6 with TRBJ1-2; D unclear. V lost 8 bases and J lost 1, with 11 bases in between. The CDR3 is made up of 13 amino acids. Per germline, CDR1 MNHNY and CDR2 SVGAGI (reference sequence). CDR3 bases: TGTGCCAGCTTAGCAGGCGATAACTATGGCTACACCTTC. Translation gives CASLAGDNYGYTF.

This clone was seen only a few times. CDR3 sequence: CASGPYYEQYF. The CDR3 DNA sequence: TGTGCCTCCGGTCCCTACTACGAGCAGTACTTC. The gene calls are TRBV12-3 or TRBV12-4 and TRBJ2-7; no definite D call. Trimming took 11 bases from V and 3 from J, leaving 11 bases between them. This CDR3 is built from 11 residues.

The chain carries TRBV7-9 and TRBJ2-2; 8 nucleotides agree with TRBD1. Germline V gene sequence: CDR1 SEHNR, CDR2 FQNEAQ (reference sequence). V was pared by 1 base and J by 4 bases, with 2 bases of the junction left unmatched. The CDR3 extends over 15 amino acids. CDR3 coding DNA: TGTGCCAGCAGCTTAGGGACAGGGCCCACCGGGGAGCTGTTTTTT. Encoded protein: CASSLGTGPTGELFF.

V is TRBV6-5 and J is TRBJ2-7; D is perhaps TRBD2 (5 bases). CDR1 and CDR2 (germline): MNHEY, SVGAGI. The CDR3 runs 12 residues. V was pared by 6 bases and J by 5 bases, with 11 bases between. The CDR3 reads CASSLERHEQYF. The DNA of the CDR3 is TGTGCCAGCAGCCTCGAGCGGCACGAGCAGTACTTC.

This chain joins TRBV18 and TRBJ2-1, with TRBD2 matching over 9 bases. Looked up from germline, CDR1 is KGHSH and CDR2 is LQKENI. The J segment lost 16 bases and the V segment lost 3 bases, leaving 16 bases of the junction unmatched. This CDR3 contains 15 residues. The CDR3 DNA follows: TGTGCCAGCTCACCTAAGACTTCCGGGACTAGCTTATTTTTCTTC. This encodes CASSPKTSGTSLFFF.

This chain uses TRBV30 with TRBJ2-7, with D tentatively TRBD2 (6 bases). V lost 5 bases and J lost 10, with 27 bases in between. Germline loops: CDR1 GTSNPN, CDR2 SVGIG (reference sequence). The CDR3 covers 15 residues. The CDR3 sequence is CAWGGKAGAFRAQYF. DNA of the CDR3: TGTGCCTGGGGAGGGAAGGCAGGTGCGTTCCGGGCCCAGTACTTC.

This chain links TRBV5-4 with TRBJ2-3; 7 bases are a match to TRBD2. V shed 4 bases and J 0 bases; nucleotides not matched to a gene: 8. Germline values: CDR1 SGHNT, CDR2 YYREEE (reference sequence). The length of the CDR3 is 16 residues. This chain's CDR3 is CASSGSSGSSTDTQYF. For the CDR3, the DNA is TGTGCCAGCAGCGGATCTAGCGGATCTAGCACAGATACGCAGTATTTT.

This chain connects TRBV20-1 to TRBJ1-1; D call uncertain. Germline V gene data show CDR1 as DFQATT and CDR2 as SNEGSKA (reference sequence). There are 11 residues in the CDR3. The CDR3: CSAVTNTEAFF. The CDR3 DNA reads as TGCAGCGCAGTGACGAACACTGAAGCTTTCTTT.

CDR3 region: CASSGQGPPETEAFF. CDR3 nucleotide sequence: TGTGCCAGCAGCGGACAGGGCCCTCCGGAGACTGAAGCTTTCTTT. This sequence joins TRBV6-5 and TRBJ1-1; TRBD1 agrees at 8 bases. With 6 bases clipped from V and 5 bases from J, the junction kept 11 bases outside the gene matches. The CDR3 spans 15 residues. Germline V gene data show CDR1 as MNHEY and CDR2 as SVGAGI.

As concerns this clone: Other DNA sequences of this sample code for an identical CDR3. The rearrangement links TRBV15 to TRBJ1-1; TRBD1 might be the D (6 bases). The V end was cut by 0 bases, the J end by 4 bases, with 9 bases between. There are 14 residues in the CDR3. The germline CDR1 and CDR2 sequences are LNHNV and YYDKDF (reference sequence). The CDR3 coding sequence is TGTGCCACCAGCAGAGACAGGGGAGCCACTGAAGCTTTCTTT. This encodes CATSRDRGATEAFF. The complete variable domain, with remaining parts taken from reference TRBV15 and TRBJ1-1, reads DAMVIQNPRYQVTQFGKPVTLSCSQTLNHNVMYWYQQKSSQAPKLLFHYYDKDFNNEADTPDNFQSRRPNTSFCFLDIRSPGLGDTAMYLCATSRDRGATEAFFGQGTRLTVV.

This sequence joins TRBV5-1 and TRBJ1-2, with D uncertain. Trimming removed 2 bases at V and 0 bases at J, with 14 bases between. Germline lookup yields CDR1 SGHRS and CDR2 YFSETQ. This CDR3 contains 16 residues. The CDR3 DNA sequence: TGCGCCAGCAGCTTTGGTGGTCCTTCCACTAACTATGGCTACACCTTC. This gives the protein CASSFGGPSTNYGYTF.

The rearrangement links TRBV9 to TRBJ1-2, with 7 bases lining up with TRBD1. CDR1 is SGDLS and CDR2 is YYNGEE in the germline V gene. The CDR3 contains 12 residues. The ends lost 3 bases at V and 7 bases at J; junction bases unmatched: 3. CDR3 loop: CASSEGGRGYTF. CDR3 sequence (DNA): TGTGCCAGCAGCGAAGGGGGCCGTGGCTACACCTTC.

A single count supports this clone. This rearrangement joins TRBV5-4 to TRBJ1-1; D call uncertain. Germline lookup yields CDR1 SGHNT and CDR2 YYREEE (reference sequence). The CDR3 sequence is 12 residues long. Trimming removed 0 bases at V and 5 bases at J, with 5 bases between. CDR3 nucleotides: TGTGCCAGCAGCTTGGATTTTACTGAAGCTTTCTTT. This codes for CASSLDFTEAFF.

A few counts support this clone. The genes are TRBV7-9 and TRBJ1-6, with D perhaps TRBD1 (6 bases). CDR1 is SEHNR, CDR2 FQNEAQ, per germline (reference sequence). This CDR3 has 13 residues. V gave up 4 bases and J gave up 10 bases, with 11 bases separating them. The CDR3 loop reads CASSSYRESPLHF. CDR3 nucleotides: TGTGCCAGCAGCTCTTACAGGGAATCACCCCTCCACTTT.

CDR3 sequence: CASSEDSTSGELFF. In DNA, the CDR3 is TGCGCCAGCAGCGAGGACTCTACCAGCGGGGAGCTGTTTTTT. The chain uses TRBV5-1 and TRBJ2-2; maybe TRBD2 (5 bases). Per germline, CDR1 SGHRS and CDR2 YFSETQ. The V end lost 4 bases, the J end lost 7 bases, and 14 bases lay between the germline ends. The CDR3 sequence is 14 residues long.

This chain uses TRBV7-6 with TRBJ2-5, with 10 bases fitting TRBD2. The CDR3 loop spans 17 amino acids. V shed 2 bases and J 5 bases; nucleotides not matched to a gene: 11. Germline V lookup: CDR1 SGHVS, CDR2 FNYEAQ. The CDR3 nucleotides read TGTGCCAGCAGCTTAATGCTAGCGGGGGACCTGAGGGAGACCCAGTACTTC. Translation gives CASSLMLAGDLRETQYF.

The chain joins TRBV29-1 to TRBJ2-1; 10 bases agree with TRBD2. The V segment lost 3 bases and the J segment 7 bases; nucleotides outside the gene matches: 6. Germline-derived CDR1 and CDR2 are SQVTM and ANQGSEA. The CDR3 totals 14 residues. The CDR3 is CSVEASSGRNEQFF. DNA for the CDR3: TGCAGCGTTGAGGCGTCTAGCGGGAGAAATGAGCAGTTCTTC.

The gene calls are TRBV7-9 and TRBJ1-2; TRBD1 is a possible D gene (5 bases). The germline V gene has CDR1 SEHNR and CDR2 FQNEAQ (reference sequence). The germline V and J ends were trimmed by 2 bases and 6 bases, with 13 bases remaining between them. This CDR3 region has 14 residues. The CDR3 loop is CASSLMRAGDGYTF. The CDR3 DNA follows: TGTGCCAGCAGCTTAATGAGAGCGGGGGATGGCTACACCTTC.

In this sample, this clone turned up once. The chain couples TRBV10-3 to TRBJ2-3; D possibly corresponds to TRBD1 (6 bases). Per the germline V gene, CDR1 is ENHRY and CDR2 is SYGVKD. Trimming removed 6 bases at V and 3 bases at J, with 25 bases between. The CDR3 length is 18 residues. CDR3 sequence: CAISAVGTAPGATDTQYF. The CDR3 DNA is TGTGCCATCAGCGCCGTGGGGACGGCGCCAGGGGCAACAGATACGCAGTATTTT.

The rearrangement uses TRBV28 and TRBJ1-2; D is undetermined. Per germline, CDR1 MDHEN and CDR2 SYDVKM. Between the trimmed V and J ends, which lost 3 bases and 4 bases, there was a span of 12 bases. The CDR3 is made up of 14 amino acids. CDR3 amino acids: CASSLVKAFYGYTF. CDR3 DNA: TGTGCCAGCAGTTTGGTCAAGGCCTTCTATGGCTACACCTTC.

The rearrangement uses TRBV5-4 and TRBJ1-1; D gene unclear. The V and J ends lost 4 bases and 3 bases respectively, with 13 bases between them. This CDR3 spans 14 amino acids. CDR1 and CDR2 from the germline V gene are SGHNT and YYREEE (reference sequence). The CDR3 coding sequence is TGTGCCAGCAGCGAGAATATCGGGCACACTGAAGCTTTCTTT. It yields the protein CASSENIGHTEAFF.